Following are 23 T cell receptor beta chains from one sample sequenced in a study of blood T cell repertoires in COVID-19. The data were produced by immunoSEQ multiplex PCR, yet TCRdb's version contains in-frame clones alone and is incomplete. The sample has about 310,000 clones, about 89% seen once. Source material: PBMCs or T cells enriched from blood (not recorded which). These receptor sequences come from a man aged 55-75 years who had recovered from COVID-19.

This clone occurred a few times. The genes are TRBV9 and TRBJ1-2, with TRBD1 matching 11 bases. J gave up 6 bases and V 4 bases, and 11 bases lay outside the gene matches. The CDR3 consists of 16 residues. Looked up from germline, CDR1 is SGDLS and CDR2 is YYNGEE. The CDR3 reads CASSSRQGTGGHGYTF. The CDR3 nucleotides are TGTGCCAGCAGCTCCCGACAAGGGACAGGGGGGCATGGCTACACCTTC. Full variable domain (outside the CDR3, taken from reference TRBV9 and TRBJ1-2): DSGVTQTPKHLITATGQRVTLRCSPRSGDLSVYWYQQSLDQGLQFLIQYYNGEERAKGNILERFSAQQFPDLHSELNLSSLELGDSALYFCASSSRQGTGGHGYTFGSGTRLTVV.

This chain connects TRBV5-5 to TRBJ1-2, with 9 bases lining up with TRBD1. With 2 bases clipped from V and 3 bases from J, the junction kept 2 bases outside the gene matches. CDR3 size: 14 residues. Per the germline V gene, CDR1 is SGHKS and CDR2 is YYEKEE (reference sequence). CDR3 bases: TGTGCCAGCAGCTTAAGGGACAGGGACTATGGCTACACCTTC. Residues: CASSLRDRDYGYTF.

The chain couples TRBV30 to TRBJ1-1; 7 bases align to TRBD1. The CDR3 is 15 residues long. The germline gives CDR1 GTSNPN, CDR2 SVGIG (reference sequence). The J segment lost 0 bases and the V segment lost 4 bases, leaving 8 bases of the junction unmatched. The CDR3 DNA is TGTGCCTGGACGGGACAGCACAATATGAACACTGAAGCTTTCTTT. This translates into CAWTGQHNMNTEAFF.

V is TRBV11-2 and J is TRBJ2-7; 9 bases fit TRBD2. Per the germline V gene, CDR1 is SGHAT and CDR2 is FQNNGV. There are 16 residues in the CDR3. The ends lost 1 base at V and 2 bases at J; junction bases unmatched: 6. The CDR3 sequence: CASSLVSASGTYEQYF. In DNA form, the CDR3 reads TGTGCCAGCAGCTTAGTATCTGCTAGCGGGACCTACGAGCAGTACTTC.

This chain links TRBV2 with TRBJ2-7; TRBD1 is a possible D gene (5 bases). Between the trimmed V and J ends, which lost 6 bases and 6 bases, there was a span of 18 bases. The CDR3 covers 14 residues. Germline CDR1 and CDR2: SNHLY and FYNNEI. CDR3 in amino acids: CASSARPQGPEQYF. The CDR3 DNA follows: TGTGCCAGCAGCGCCCGCCCTCAGGGTCCCGAGCAGTACTTC. Full variable domain (rest looked up from reference TRBV2 and TRBJ2-7): EPEVTQTPSHQVTQMGQEVILRCVPISNHLYFYWYRQILGQKVEFLVSFYNNEISEKSEIFDDQFSVERPDGSNFTLKIRSTKLEDSAMYFCASSARPQGPEQYFGPGTRLTVT.

The rearrangement links TRBV7-3 to TRBJ2-1, with 9 nucleotides matching TRBD2. The CDR3 spans 14 residues. Trimming at V came to 8 bases and at J to 7 bases, leaving 9 bases not matched to a gene. Germline V lookup: CDR1 SGHTA, CDR2 FQGTGA. DNA of the CDR3: TGTGCCAGCTCCGTAGCGGGAGTGACGAATGAGCAGTTCTTC. Translating gives CASSVAGVTNEQFF. Based on the CDR3 plus reference TRBV7-3 and TRBJ2-1, the full variable domain is GAGVSQTPSNKVTEKGKYVELRCDPISGHTALYWYRQSLGQGPEFLIYFQGTGAADDSGLPNDRFFAVRPEGSVSTLKIQRTERGDSAVYLCASSVAGVTNEQFFGPGTRLTVL.

This clone has a single count. The genes are TRBV7-9 and TRBJ2-2, with TRBD1 matching 8 bases. The CDR3 spans 16 residues. V lost 0 bases to trimming and J lost 1 base; unmatched junction nucleotides: 1. CDR1 SEHNR and CDR2 FQNEAQ come from the germline V gene (reference sequence). For the CDR3, the DNA is TGTGCCAGCAGCTTAGCCGGGACAGGGAACACCGGGGAGCTGTTTTTT. This encodes CASSLAGTGNTGELFF.

The chain is built from TRBV19 and TRBJ1-2; 9 bases align to TRBD1. CDR1 and CDR2 (germline): LNHDA, SQIVND (reference sequence). V lost 7 bases, J lost 3 bases, and 9 bases stayed unmatched. The CDR3 sequence is 15 residues long. The CDR3 here is CASTGTGRSYYGYTF. CDR3 sequence (DNA): TGTGCCAGTACCGGGACAGGGAGATCGTACTATGGCTACACCTTC. Combining the CDR3 with reference TRBV19 and TRBJ1-2 gives the whole variable domain DGGITQSPKYLFRKEGQNVTLSCEQNLNHDAMYWYRQDPGQGLRLIYYSQIVNDFQKGDIAEGYSVSREKKESFPLTVTSAQKNPTAFYLCASTGTGRSYYGYTFGSGTRLTVV.

This clone was counted between two and nine times. V gene TRBV25-1 combines with J gene TRBJ2-2, with D tentatively TRBD2 (6 bases). The CDR3 loop spans 16 amino acids. V lost 5 bases, J lost 0 bases, and 13 bases lay in between. The germline V gene has CDR1 MGHDK and CDR2 SYGVNS. CDR3 in amino acids: CASSYGSGANTGELFF. In nucleotides, the CDR3 is TGTGCCAGCAGTTATGGTAGCGGAGCGAACACCGGGGAGCTGTTTTTT.

The V gene is TRBV28, the J gene TRBJ2-2; 7 positions agree with TRBD2. The CDR3 runs 14 residues. The germline V gene has CDR1 MDHEN and CDR2 SYDVKM. Trimming at V came to 3 bases and at J to 12 bases, leaving 10 bases not matched to a gene. In DNA form, the CDR3 reads TGTGCCAGCAGTTTTGTCCGTCTGGGGGGGAAGCTGTTTTTT. Translating it yields CASSFVRLGGKLFF.

The J gene is TRBJ2-7, the V gene TRBV4-1, with 9 bases aligning to TRBD2. Germline V lookup: CDR1 MGHRA, CDR2 YSYEKL. The CDR3 is 16 amino acids. V lost 0 bases, J lost 3 bases, and 6 bases stayed unmatched. This CDR3 is CASSQDMLAGSYEQYF. The CDR3, as DNA: TGCGCCAGCAGCCAAGATATGCTAGCGGGGAGCTACGAGCAGTACTTC.

This clone is a singleton in its sample. V gene TRBV19 combines with J gene TRBJ1-4, with 9 bases fitting TRBD1. Trimming took 5 bases from V and 11 from J; bases not matched to a gene: 9. The CDR3 contains 14 residues. Germline V CDR1 and CDR2: LNHDA, SQIVND (reference sequence). In nucleotides, the CDR3 is TGTGCCAGTAGTGCTTGGGACAGGGTAGGGAAACTGTTTTTT. Translated: CASSAWDRVGKLFF.

This chain uses TRBV29-1 with TRBJ2-5, with 8 nucleotides matching TRBD2. This CDR3 has 13 amino acids. V was clipped by 4 bases and J by 1 base; unmatched bases: 2. Per the germline V gene, CDR1 is SQVTM and CDR2 is ANQGSEA. CDR3: CSVVLAVQETQYF. The CDR3 DNA reads as TGCAGCGTTGTACTAGCGGTCCAAGAGACCCAGTACTTC.

The rearrangement uses TRBV5-6 and TRBJ1-2; the D gene is possibly TRBD1 (5 bases). Germline CDR1 reads SGHDT; CDR2 reads YYEEEE. The ends were cut back, 2 bases at V and 0 bases at J, with 14 bases in the middle. This CDR3 is built from 16 residues. For the CDR3, the DNA is TGTGCCAGCAGCTTCGACAGAAGGCGCCCTAACTATGGCTACACCTTC. Translation: CASSFDRRRPNYGYTF.

The rearrangement links TRBV7-2 to TRBJ2-1; the match to TRBD1 covers 9 bases. Germline V lookup: CDR1 SGHTA, CDR2 FQGNSA. The CDR3 totals 15 residues. V was clipped by 5 bases and J by 2 bases; unmatched bases: 4. The CDR3 nucleotides read TGTGCCAGCAGCAGTCGGGACAGGGCCTACAATGAGCAGTTCTTC. This gives the protein CASSSRDRAYNEQFF.

J is TRBJ2-7 and V is TRBV7-2; 7 bases agree with TRBD2. Trimming at V came to 8 bases and at J to 2 bases, leaving 9 bases not matched to a gene. Germline CDR1 SGHTA, CDR2 FQGNSA. There are 14 residues in the CDR3. CDR3 bases: TGTGCCAGCTCACTAAGGCTAGCGGCCTACGAGCAGTACTTC. It codes for CASSLRLAAYEQYF.

CDR3 coding DNA: TGCGCCAGCAGCTTGATGGGGGGGAACCAGCCCCAGCATTTT. Translating gives CASSLMGGNQPQHF. The rearrangement links TRBV5-1 to TRBJ1-5, with a possible D match to TRBD1 (5 bases). Between the trimmed V and J ends, which lost 1 base and 7 bases, there was a span of 12 bases. The V gene's germline CDR1 is SGHRS and CDR2 YFSETQ. The CDR3 length is 14 residues.

The V and J genes are TRBV7-9 and TRBJ1-6; TRBD1 aligns across 11 bases. Germline V gene data show CDR1 as SEHNR and CDR2 as FQNEAQ (reference sequence). The J segment lost 7 bases and the V segment lost 5 bases, leaving 10 bases of the junction unmatched. The CDR3 length is 17 residues. The CDR3 loop reads CASSPRTGGHGNSPLHF. The CDR3 DNA reads as TGTGCCAGCAGCCCTCGGACAGGGGGCCATGGGAATTCACCCCTCCACTTT.

The genes are TRBV28 and TRBJ2-7, with D perhaps matching TRBD1 (6 bases). The V gene's germline CDR1 is MDHEN and CDR2 SYDVKM. V was pared by 5 bases and J by 4 bases, with 15 bases between. The CDR3 sequence is 14 residues long. The CDR3 loop reads CASSRAGQFYEQYF. The CDR3 region has the DNA TGTGCCAGCAGTCGAGCAGGACAGTTTTACGAGCAGTACTTC.

This chain connects TRBV5-1 to TRBJ2-4, with no clear D. Germline V CDR1 and CDR2: SGHRS, YFSETQ. V shed 2 bases and J shed 5 bases, with 8 bases lying between them. The CDR3 is 13 amino acids. The DNA of the CDR3 is TGCGCCAGCAGCTTCTCCCCGGAAAACATTCAGTACTTC. Its protein is CASSFSPENIQYF.

The rearrangement links TRBV4-2 to TRBJ2-7, with D perhaps matching TRBD2 (6 bases). The CDR3 has 19 residues. V was shortened by 4 bases and J by 1 base, with 26 bases between the two germline ends. Germline-derived CDR1 and CDR2 are LGHNA and YNFKEQ. CDR3 DNA sequence: TGTGCCAGCAGCCTAACTACCGGGGACGGAGGAGGGAGTTCCTACGAGCAGTACTTC. Encoded protein: CASSLTTGDGGGSSYEQYF.

V and J are TRBV25-1 and TRBJ1-4, with 8 bases matching TRBD1. Germline V lookup: CDR1 MGHDK, CDR2 SYGVNS. CDR3 length equals 14 residues. With 4 bases clipped from V and 7 bases from J, the junction kept 5 bases outside the gene matches. CDR3 loop: CASSAMDRVEKLFF. Here the CDR3 DNA reads TGTGCCAGCAGTGCGATGGACAGGGTTGAAAAACTGTTTTTT.

The chain combines TRBV28 with TRBJ1-5; D not resolved. V dropped 4 bases and J dropped 2 bases, with 6 bases sitting between them. The CDR3 consists of 13 residues. Germline V gene data show CDR1 as MDHEN and CDR2 as SYDVKM. CDR3 sequence (DNA): TGTGCCAGCAGTTCAGAACGCAATCAGCCCCAGCATTTT. Amino acids: CASSSERNQPQHF.